One and the same sample provided the 5 T cell receptor beta chains below, sequenced in a study of blood T cell repertoires in COVID-19. Sequenced by immunoSEQ multiplex PCR; TCRdb stores in-frame clones only, minus some. The sample has 350,000 or so clones, roughly 87% seen once. Sequenced input: PBMCs or T cells enriched from blood (not recorded which). All receptors derive from a woman aged 30 to 39 who had recovered from COVID-19.

The chain has TRBV4-3 and TRBJ1-2, with a tentative D call TRBD1 (5 bases). Trimming took 0 bases from V and 8 from J, leaving 10 bases between them. Germline CDR1 LGHNA, CDR2 YSLEER. This CDR3 spans 13 amino acids. CDR3 sequence: CASSQDFRGGYTF. The CDR3 nucleotides are TGCGCCAGCAGCCAAGATTTTAGGGGCGGCTACACCTTC.

This clone appeared a single time. The chain recombines TRBV12-3 or TRBV12-4 with TRBJ1-1; D remains ambiguous. CDR3 size: 12 residues. Trimming stripped 8 bases from V and 5 bases from J, with 12 bases between. CDR3 nucleotides: TGTGCCAGCGGCAAGAGGGTAACTGAAGCTTTCTTT. Translation gives CASGKRVTEAFF.

The chain carries TRBV7-9 and TRBJ1-3; D perhaps matches TRBD1 (5 bases). The CDR3 is made up of 13 amino acids. Germline V gives CDR1 SEHNR, CDR2 FQNEAQ (reference sequence). Trimming took off 2 bases at V and 7 bases at J, with 9 bases between the two ends. The CDR3 is CASSLRRGNTIYF. CDR3 coding DNA: TGTGCCAGCAGCTTAAGGCGGGGGAACACCATATATTTT.

The gene calls are TRBV27 and TRBJ1-2; a weak D match, TRBD1 (6 bases). The V end was cut by 6 bases, the J end by 2 bases, with 13 bases between. Germline V gives CDR1 MNHEY, CDR2 SMNVEV (reference sequence). The CDR3 covers 14 residues. In DNA, the CDR3 is TGTGCCAGCAGGCGAACCGGGACAAACTATGGCTACACCTTC. It is translated as CASRRTGTNYGYTF.

The rearrangement joins TRBV2 to TRBJ1-4; D call uncertain. This CDR3 region has 15 residues. V was clipped by 8 bases and J by 0 bases, with 13 bases between them. Germline-derived CDR1 and CDR2 are SNHLY and FYNNEI. Written as DNA, the CDR3 is TGTGCCAGCGGACTGCCTATTGCAACTAATGAAAAACTGTTTTTT. It specifies CASGLPIATNEKLFF.